Listed here are 21 T cell receptor beta chains from one sample, sequenced in a study of CD8 T cells in Susac syndrome. Random-hexamer reverse transcription was applied to roughly 0.5 to 1 ug RNA. TCRdb re-derived calls from the immunoSEQ multiplex PCR reads in MiXCR, one entry per CDR3 protein. The sample has approximately 300,000 distinct CDR3 sequences, 70% to 90% seen once. Sample: CD8+ T cells from PBMCs. Source of these receptors: a human donor with multiple sclerosis.

This chain uses TRBV2 with TRBJ2-7; unclear D gene. Trimming removed 8 bases at V and 6 bases at J, with 20 bases between. Germline CDR1 is SNHLY and CDR2 is FYNNEI. The CDR3 contains 14 residues. This chain's CDR3 is CASWSQPSGREQYF. CDR3 nucleotides: TGTGCCAGCTGGTCCCAGCCCTCGGGTCGCGAGCAGTACTTC. Based on the CDR3 plus reference TRBV2 and TRBJ2-7, the full variable domain is EPEVTQTPSHQVTQMGQEVILRCVPISNHLYFYWYRQILGQKVEFLVSFYNNEISEKSEIFDDQFSVERPDGSNFTLKIRSTKLEDSAMYFCASWSQPSGREQYFGPGTRLTVT.

As regards this clonotype: Mismatch with germline at one junction end may stem from a read error. V usage is TRBV29-1 and J usage is TRBJ1-2, with a weak D call TRBD1 (5 bases). The CDR3 length is 13 residues. CDR1 and CDR2 (germline): SQVTM, ANQGSEA. The CDR3 bases are TGCAGTGTTGGGGCAGGAACTTACTATGGCTACACCTTC. Its translation: CSVGAGTYYGYTF.

The J gene is TRBJ2-7, the V gene TRBV20-1, with D perhaps matching TRBD1 (6 bases). CDR3 length equals 16 residues. CDR1 DFQATT and CDR2 SNEGSKA come from the germline V gene (reference sequence). Trimming stripped 1 base from V and 2 bases from J, with 18 bases between. The CDR3 nucleotides are TGCAGTGCTAGAGCTTACCTAACAGGGACACCCTACGAGCAGTACTTC. Translation: CSARAYLTGTPYEQYF.

This chain links TRBV11-2 with TRBJ1-1; D gene unclear. V lost 5 bases, J lost 8 bases, and 12 bases lay in between. This CDR3 is 12 amino acids long. The germline gives CDR1 SGHAT, CDR2 FQNNGV. CDR3 in amino acids: CASSNIQIEAFF. CDR3 nucleotide sequence: TGTGCCAGCAGCAATATACAGATAGAAGCTTTCTTT.

The chain couples TRBV9 to TRBJ1-2; 7 bases fit TRBD1. The CDR3 runs 15 residues. V was pared by 3 bases and J by 4 bases, with 9 bases of the junction left unmatched. Germline V gives CDR1 SGDLS, CDR2 YYNGEE. The CDR3 protein is CASSGVGDSLYGYTF. DNA of the CDR3: TGTGCCAGCAGCGGAGTGGGGGACAGCCTCTATGGCTACACCTTC.

The chain employs TRBV20-1 and TRBJ2-3; 7 bases align to TRBD1. The junction had 7 bases not matched to a gene; V was cut back by 3 bases and J by 1 base. Germline-derived CDR1 and CDR2 are DFQATT and SNEGSKA (reference sequence). CDR3 length equals 15 residues. CDR3 region: CSARPNRGRTDTQYF. CDR3 DNA sequence: TGCAGTGCTAGGCCGAACAGGGGACGCACAGATACGCAGTATTTT.

This chain links TRBV20-1 with TRBJ1-1; 7 bases agree with TRBD1. The junction had 4 bases not matched to a gene; V was cut back by 5 bases and J by 1 base. This CDR3 has 13 residues. CDR1 and CDR2 from the germline V gene are DFQATT and SNEGSKA (reference sequence). In DNA, the CDR3 is TGCAGTGCTCACGGGACAGAGAACACTGAAGCTTTCTTT. It yields the protein CSAHGTENTEAFF.

V usage is TRBV7-8 and J usage is TRBJ2-2; weak D call: TRBD2 (6 bases). V lost 1 base and J lost 0, with 12 bases in between. The CDR3 has 17 residues. The germline gives CDR1 SGHVS, CDR2 FQNEAQ. The CDR3 nucleotides read TGTGCCAGCAGCTTAGTGACGGGCGGGGCGAACACCGGGGAGCTGTTTTTT. Amino acid sequence: CASSLVTGGANTGELFF.

The chain is built from TRBV6-2 or TRBV6-3 and TRBJ2-1, with TRBD2 matching 12 bases. Germline CDR1 reads MNHEY; CDR2 reads SVGEGT. V was pared by 6 bases and J by 0 bases, with 15 bases of the junction left unmatched. This CDR3 contains 20 residues. In DNA form, the CDR3 reads TGTGCCAGCAGGAAGGGGACCCTAGCGGGAGGGCCAAGCTCCTACAATGAGCAGTTCTTC. Encoded protein: CASRKGTLAGGPSSYNEQFF.

The chain links TRBV7-9 to TRBJ2-1; TRBD2 matches at 9 bases. This CDR3 has 14 amino acids. Germline V gene lookup returns CDR1 SEHNR and CDR2 FQNEAQ (reference sequence). Germline trimming cut 8 bases from V and 8 bases from J; bases unmatched to any gene: 10. DNA of the CDR3: TGTGCCAGCCCAGGGGTAGCGGGAGTGGATGAGCAGTTCTTC. Amino acids: CASPGVAGVDEQFF.

The J gene is TRBJ2-1, the V gene TRBV2; 7 bases are a match to TRBD2. The germline gives CDR1 SNHLY, CDR2 FYNNEI. CDR3 size: 16 residues. The V and J ends lost 6 bases and 3 bases, in that order; junction bases with no gene match: 11. The CDR3 sequence: CASSEIAGSLYNEQFF. DNA for the CDR3: TGTGCCAGCAGCGAGATAGCGGGTTCCCTCTACAATGAGCAGTTCTTC.

V and J are TRBV6-2 or TRBV6-3 and TRBJ2-7, with D perhaps TRBD2 (6 bases). The V gene lost 2 bases and the J gene lost 2 bases, with 16 bases spanning the gap. CDR1 is MNHEY and CDR2 is SVGEGT in the germline V gene. There are 16 residues in the CDR3. CDR3 DNA sequence: TGTGCCAGCAGTTACCCCATGGACTGGACTACCTACGAGCAGTACTTC. Its translation: CASSYPMDWTTYEQYF.

The table lists this clonotype with a count of one. The chain is built from TRBV24-1 and TRBJ2-6; D remains unclear. V was pared by 3 bases and J by 0 bases, with 14 bases between. Germline values: CDR1 KGHDR, CDR2 SFDVKD. The CDR3 length is 18 residues. The CDR3 loop reads CATSDNLGWGSGANVLTF. In nucleotides, the CDR3 is TGTGCCACCAGTGATAATTTAGGTTGGGGCTCTGGGGCCAACGTCCTGACTTTC.

This chain connects TRBV3-1 to TRBJ2-1; D assignment may be TRBD1 or TRBD2 (5 bases each). The CDR3 has 17 residues. Trimming removed 4 bases from V and 1 base from J, with 17 bases in between. Germline-derived CDR1 and CDR2 are LGHDT and YNNKEL (reference sequence). CDR3 nucleotides: TGTGCCAGCAGCCCCACCCCCGGGACGAATTCCTACAATGAGCAGTTCTTC. Translating gives CASSPTPGTNSYNEQFF.

The chain combines TRBV10-3 with TRBJ2-3; TRBD1 matches 7 bases. Germline V CDR1 and CDR2: ENHRY, SYGVKD. The CDR3 extends over 12 amino acids. The V segment lost 6 bases and the J segment 6 bases; nucleotides outside the gene matches: 3. The CDR3 DNA sequence: TGTGCCATCAGACAGGGGTACGATACGCAGTATTTT. The encoded protein is CAIRQGYDTQYF.

J is TRBJ2-1 and V is TRBV2, with no clear D. Germline CDR1 is SNHLY and CDR2 is FYNNEI. V lost 6 bases and J lost 4, with 10 bases in between. CDR3 length: 13 amino acids. CDR3 in DNA: TGTGCCAGCAGGGGCGGAAGATACAATGAGCAGTTCTTC. It translates to CASRGGRYNEQFF.

The chain recombines TRBV28 with TRBJ1-5; TRBD1 aligns across 8 bases. With 3 bases clipped from V and 5 bases from J, the junction kept 15 bases outside the gene matches. Germline loops: CDR1 MDHEN, CDR2 SYDVKM. The CDR3 is made up of 18 amino acids. As DNA, the CDR3 is TGTGCCAGCAGTTTCCCGGGACAGGCGCCTTCCGCGGATCAGCCCCAGCATTTT. This translates into CASSFPGQAPSADQPQHF.

This chain connects TRBV3-1 to TRBJ2-7; TRBD1 is a possible D gene (6 bases). V was cut by 0 bases and J by 3 bases, with 12 bases left in between. The V gene's germline CDR1 is LGHDT and CDR2 YNNKEL (reference sequence). This CDR3 region has 15 residues. The CDR3 protein is CASSQEGGPYYEQYF. The CDR3 region has the DNA TGTGCCAGCAGCCAAGAAGGGGGACCATACTACGAGCAGTACTTC.

The chain is built from TRBV4-3 and TRBJ2-3; weak D call: TRBD2 (5 bases). The CDR3 is 18 residues long. CDR1 and CDR2 (germline): LGHNA, YSLEER. V lost 4 bases to trimming and J lost 6 bases, with 26 bases between them. The CDR3 protein is CASSRLSGTAQQMDTQYF. DNA for the CDR3: TGCGCCAGCAGCCGCCTCAGCGGCACAGCCCAACAGATGGATACGCAGTATTTT.

The chain employs TRBV27 and TRBJ1-1; no clear D gene. Trimming stripped 2 bases from V and 3 bases from J, with 10 bases between. Germline-derived CDR1 and CDR2 are MNHEY and SMNVEV (reference sequence). CDR3 length equals 14 residues. CDR3 sequence reads: CASSLGVRYTEAFF. For the CDR3, the DNA is TGTGCCAGCAGTTTAGGGGTACGGTACACTGAAGCTTTCTTT.

The count of this clonotype is one. DNA of the CDR3: TGTGCCTGGAGTACATTCAGGGGTTTGGAAAAACTGTTTTTT. This translates into CAWSTFRGLEKLFF. The rearrangement joins TRBV30 to TRBJ1-4; the D gene is possibly TRBD1 (6 bases). Trimming removed 2 bases from V and 8 bases from J, with 15 bases in between. The germline V gene has CDR1 GTSNPN and CDR2 SVGIG (reference sequence). CDR3 length: 14 amino acids.